Judged by abundance, the clone carrying this T cell receptor (beta chain) is medium-sized (0.01 to 0.1%). Its specificity is unknown. These data originate in a study of liver allograft versus peripheral blood T cells. Study information: Recipients' peripheral blood T cell receptor repertoires were compared with those in transplanted livers. General observations from the study: Reports indicated that T cell receptor repertoires inside liver allografts differed from those in peripheral blood.

One entry per CDR3 protein results from TCRdb running MiXCR on the reads. The sample holds about 3,600 distinct CDR3 sequences, around 14% seen once. This clonotype was obtained from a human patient who had a liver transplant. The graft donor may have contributed some T cells.

The CDR3 is CASTTVNQPQHF. The CDR3 coding sequence is TGTGCCAGCACCACTGTGAATCAGCCCCAGCATTTT. This chain joins TRBV6-6 and TRBJ1-5; no firm D call. V lost 7 bases, J lost 4 bases, and 8 bases lay in between. There are 12 residues in the CDR3. Per the germline V gene, CDR1 is MNHNY and CDR2 is SVGAGI (reference sequence).